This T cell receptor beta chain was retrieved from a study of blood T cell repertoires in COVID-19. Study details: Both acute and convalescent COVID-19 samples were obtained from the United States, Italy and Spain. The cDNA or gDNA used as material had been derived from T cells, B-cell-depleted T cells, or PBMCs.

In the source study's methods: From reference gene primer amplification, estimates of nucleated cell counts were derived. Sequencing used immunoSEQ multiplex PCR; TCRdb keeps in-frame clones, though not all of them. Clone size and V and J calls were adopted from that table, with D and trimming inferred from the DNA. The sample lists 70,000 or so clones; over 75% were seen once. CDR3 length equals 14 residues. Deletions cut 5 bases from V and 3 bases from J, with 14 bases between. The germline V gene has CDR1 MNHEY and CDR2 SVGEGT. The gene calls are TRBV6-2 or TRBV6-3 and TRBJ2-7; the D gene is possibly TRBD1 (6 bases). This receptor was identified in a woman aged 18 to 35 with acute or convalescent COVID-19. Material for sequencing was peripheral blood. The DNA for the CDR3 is TGTGCCAGCAGTCCCCGGCAGGGGTACTACGAGCAGTACTTC. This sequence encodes CASSPRQGYYEQYF.